These 2 T cell receptor beta chains share one sample of origin, sequenced in a study of blood T cell repertoires in COVID-19. Sequenced by immunoSEQ multiplex PCR; TCRdb stores in-frame clones only, minus some. The sample yields some 250,000 clones, 86% seen once. Sequences were obtained from peripheral blood. Every receptor here comes from a man in his 60s with acute or convalescent COVID-19.

The chain joins TRBV11-3 to TRBJ2-3, with D perhaps matching TRBD2 (6 bases). Germline values: CDR1 SGHNT, CDR2 YENEEA. This CDR3 is 12 amino acids long. Trimming stripped 3 bases from V and 10 bases from J, with 11 bases between. The CDR3: CASSFPGLPQYF. CDR3 nucleotides: TGTGCCAGCAGCTTTCCGGGACTTCCGCAGTATTTT. Drawing the rest from reference TRBV11-3 and TRBJ2-3, the complete variable domain is EAGVVQSPRYKIIEKKQPVAFWCNPISGHNTLYWYLQNLGQGPELLIRYENEEAVDDSQLPKDRFSAERLKGVDSTLKIQPAELGDSAVYLCASSFPGLPQYFGPGTRLTVL.

This CDR3 reads CSVEETRQLEAFF. CDR3 DNA sequence: TGCAGCGTTGAAGAGACGCGACAGTTAGAAGCTTTCTTT. The chain employs TRBV29-1 and TRBJ1-1, with TRBD1 as a possible D gene (5 bases). The CDR3 length is 13 residues. The V end lost 0 bases, the J end lost 8 bases, and 13 bases lay between the germline ends. The germline V gene has CDR1 SQVTM and CDR2 ANQGSEA.